This T cell receptor (beta chain) was identified during a study of CD8+ T cells in alopecia areata. Treatment noted: oral pan-JAK inhibitor, 5-10 mg twice daily. Punch biopsies of lesional scalp, plus peripheral blood, were taken from alopecia areata patients. This clone was counted once. V lost 1 base, J lost 0 bases, and 4 bases stayed unmatched. The germline V gene has CDR1 SGDLS and CDR2 YYNGEE. This CDR3 contains 16 residues. Following RNA extraction, reverse transcription yielded cDNA that acted as the sequencing template. Measured with immunoSEQ multiplex PCR; TCRdb has only the in-frame clones, and not every one. The data hold under 6,500 clones, with 55% to 65% observed a single time.

This TCR was recovered from a human donor with alopecia areata. The input for sequencing was skin, taken between weeks 30 and 35, from a patient treated with tofacitinib. V is TRBV9 and J is TRBJ2-1, with 7 bases fitting TRBD2. Here the CDR3 DNA reads TGTGCCAGCAGCGTAAGCGGGGCCCGCTCCTACAATGAGCAGTTCTTC. It codes for CASSVSGARSYNEQFF.